In this sample, the clone carrying this T cell receptor beta chain turned up a few times. Its specificity is unknown. This sample is drawn from a study of T-cell memory formation after mild COVID-19. The study, taken as a whole, reports: The authors left the SARS-CoV-2 specificity of second-wave clones peaking on day 37 unconfirmed.

The CDR3 consists of 15 residues. Between the trimmed V and J ends, which lost 5 bases and 7 bases, there was a span of 24 bases. Germline V gives CDR1 DFQATT, CDR2 SNEGSKA (reference sequence). TCRdb used MiXCR to reprocess the 5' RACE reads, holding one entry per CDR3 protein. The sample consists of 450,000 to 650,000 distinct CDR3 sequences, 18% of them appearing once. The specimen sequenced was PBMCs or a T cell subset sorted from them (not recorded which). The receptor comes from an adult woman who had mild COVID-19 (a few samples of this study predate the infection). Cell type and time point are not known. The chain employs TRBV20-1 and TRBJ2-7; possible D gene TRBD2, 5 bases. The CDR3 sequence: CSAPHLRDILGEQYF. As DNA, the CDR3 is TGCAGTGCTCCACACCTCCGGGATATCTTGGGAGAGCAGTACTTC.